This T cell receptor beta chain was captured in a study of shared clonotypes between healthy human individuals. For the study at large: CD4 naive and memory got three plates each, CD8 naive two, CD8 memory one. Study results and limitations: Generation probabilities were higher for clonotypes shared across all four sorted-subset donors than for unshared ones. Memory subsets had estimated richness that was generally smaller than that of naive subsets.

V was trimmed by 5 bases and J by 6 bases, leaving 13 bases between them. Per germline, CDR1 MGHRA and CDR2 YSYEKL. The CDR3 is made up of 14 amino acids. Sorted-subset replicate PCRs used about 200 ng of genomic DNA. This amount corresponded to 33,000 or so T cell genomes. Method: immunoSEQ multiplex PCR; TCRdb's copy keeps in-frame clones and lacks some. The table lists 1,400,000 or so clones, 98% of them singletons. With respect to this clone: The antigen remains undetermined.

The chain carries TRBV4-1 and TRBJ1-4; D is perhaps TRBD1 (5 bases). The source of this sequence is a man between 25 and 39 years old in good health. Sequenced material: naive CD4+ T cells sorted from blood. Stated subset: CD45RA+ positively selected. This CDR3 reads CASSSRQTDEKLFF. The CDR3 DNA reads as TGCGCCAGCAGCAGCCGACAGACAGATGAAAAACTGTTTTTT.